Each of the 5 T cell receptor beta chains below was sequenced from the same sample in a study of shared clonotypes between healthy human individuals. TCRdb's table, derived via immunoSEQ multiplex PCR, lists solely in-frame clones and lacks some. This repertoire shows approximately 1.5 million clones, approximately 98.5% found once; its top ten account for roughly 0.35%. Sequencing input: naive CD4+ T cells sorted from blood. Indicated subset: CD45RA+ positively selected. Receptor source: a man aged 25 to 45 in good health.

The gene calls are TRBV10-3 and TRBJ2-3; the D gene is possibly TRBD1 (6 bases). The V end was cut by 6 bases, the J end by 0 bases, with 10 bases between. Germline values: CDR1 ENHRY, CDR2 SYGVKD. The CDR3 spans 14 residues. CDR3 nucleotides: TGTGCCATCAGGAGGGGGTCTAGCACAGATACGCAGTATTTT. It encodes CAIRRGSSTDTQYF.

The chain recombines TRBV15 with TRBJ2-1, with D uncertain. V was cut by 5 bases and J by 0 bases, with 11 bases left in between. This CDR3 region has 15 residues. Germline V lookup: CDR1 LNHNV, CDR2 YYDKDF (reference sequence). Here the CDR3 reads CATSGDSSSYNEQFF. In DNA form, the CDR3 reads TGTGCCACCAGCGGCGACTCCAGCTCCTACAATGAGCAGTTCTTC. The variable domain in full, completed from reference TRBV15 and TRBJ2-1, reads DAMVIQNPRYQVTQFGKPVTLSCSQTLNHNVMYWYQQKSSQAPKLLFHYYDKDFNNEADTPDNFQSRRPNTSFCFLDIRSPGLGDTAMYLCATSGDSSSYNEQFFGPGTRLTVL.

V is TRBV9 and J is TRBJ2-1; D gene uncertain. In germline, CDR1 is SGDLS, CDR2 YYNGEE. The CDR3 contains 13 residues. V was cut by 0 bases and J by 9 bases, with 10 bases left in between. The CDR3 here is CASSVDHYSEQFF. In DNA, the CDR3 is TGTGCCAGCAGCGTAGATCACTACTCTGAGCAGTTCTTC.

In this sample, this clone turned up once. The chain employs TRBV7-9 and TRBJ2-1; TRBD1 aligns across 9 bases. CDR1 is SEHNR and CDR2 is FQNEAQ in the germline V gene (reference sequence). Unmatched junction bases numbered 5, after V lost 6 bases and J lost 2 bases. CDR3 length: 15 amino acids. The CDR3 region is CASSQQGAAYNEQFF. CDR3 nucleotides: TGTGCCAGCAGTCAACAGGGGGCCGCCTACAATGAGCAGTTCTTC.

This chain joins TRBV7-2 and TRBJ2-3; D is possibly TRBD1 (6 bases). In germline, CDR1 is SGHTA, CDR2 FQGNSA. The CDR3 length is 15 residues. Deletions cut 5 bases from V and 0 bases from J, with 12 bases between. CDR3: CASSNRQASTDTQYF. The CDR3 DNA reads TGTGCCAGCAGCAATCGACAGGCTAGCACAGATACGCAGTATTTT.